This T cell receptor (beta chain) was captured by sequencing in a study of neurological immune-mediated disorders. V dropped 4 bases and J dropped 1; count of bases not matched to a gene: 7. The V gene's germline CDR1 is LGHDT and CDR2 YNNKEL (reference sequence). This CDR3 contains 15 residues. Each CDR3 protein gets one entry after TCRdb re-called the 5' RACE reads with MiXCR. The sample holds approximately 66,000 distinct CDR3 sequences, 3.4% seen once. This clonotype was observed many times. This chain joins TRBV3-1 and TRBJ2-7; 7 bases agree with TRBD2. The sequencing sample was made of PBMCs. This receptor was identified in a man aged 40-55 years with multiple sclerosis. For the CDR3, the DNA is TGTGCCAGCAGCCCCCACGGCGGGAGATCCTACGAGCAGTACTTC. Amino acid sequence: CASSPHGGRSYEQYF.